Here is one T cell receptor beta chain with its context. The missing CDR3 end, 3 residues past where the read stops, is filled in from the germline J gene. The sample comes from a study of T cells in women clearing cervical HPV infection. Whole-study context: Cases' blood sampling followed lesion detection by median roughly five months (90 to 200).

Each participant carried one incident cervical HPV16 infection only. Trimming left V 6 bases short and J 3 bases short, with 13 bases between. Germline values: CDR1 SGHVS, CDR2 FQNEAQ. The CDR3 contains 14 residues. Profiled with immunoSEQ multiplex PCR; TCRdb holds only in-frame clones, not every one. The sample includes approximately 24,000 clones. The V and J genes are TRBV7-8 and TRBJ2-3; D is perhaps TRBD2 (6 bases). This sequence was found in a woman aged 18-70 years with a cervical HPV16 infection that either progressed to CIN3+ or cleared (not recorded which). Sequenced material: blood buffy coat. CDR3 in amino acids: CASSRRRGTDTQYF. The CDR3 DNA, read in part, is TGTGCCAGCAGTCGGCGGCGGGGAACAGATACG. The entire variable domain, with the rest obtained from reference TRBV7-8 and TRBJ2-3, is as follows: GAGVSQSPRYKVAKRGQDVALRCDPISGHVSLFWYQQALGQGPEFLTYFQNEAQLDKSGLPSDRFFAERPEGSVSTLKIQRTQQEDSAVYLCASSRRRGTDTQYFGPGTRLTVL.